Listed here are 6 T cell receptor beta chains from one sample, sequenced in a study of T cells after yellow fever vaccination. A single record per CDR3 protein comes from TCRdb applying MiXCR to the 5' RACE reads. The profile shows 340,000 or so distinct CDR3 sequences, around an eighth of them singletons. The material was CD4+ T cells sorted from PBMCs, obtained 15 days after the yellow fever booster vaccination. These receptors were collected from a man aged 18 to 30 who received the YFV17D yellow fever vaccine.

The chain carries TRBV20-1 and TRBJ2-7; D unresolved. Between the trimmed V and J ends, which lost 5 bases and 0 bases, there was a span of 17 bases. CDR1 and CDR2 from the germline V gene are DFQATT and SNEGSKA (reference sequence). The CDR3 is 15 residues long. The CDR3 DNA sequence: TGCAGTGCTCGACGAGACGCAGGTGTCTCCTACGAGCAGTACTTC. The encoded protein is CSARRDAGVSYEQYF.

This clonotype appeared many times. The V gene is TRBV20-1, the J gene TRBJ1-1, with D possibly TRBD1 on 6 matching bases. V was pared by 5 bases and J by 0 bases, with 10 bases between. Germline CDR1 is DFQATT and CDR2 is SNEGSKA (reference sequence). The length of the CDR3 is 13 residues. CDR3 DNA: TGCAGTGCTGACGACAGGCTGAACACTGAAGCTTTCTTT. Translated, it gives CSADDRLNTEAFF.

This clonotype occurred a few times. The J gene is TRBJ1-5, the V gene TRBV27, with a possible D match to TRBD1 (6 bases). Trimming left V 5 bases short and J 2 bases short, with 16 bases between. The CDR3 length is 16 residues. The germline V gene encodes CDR1 MNHEY and CDR2 SMNVEV (reference sequence). The CDR3 sequence is CASSAGDNHGNQPQHF. In DNA, the CDR3 is TGTGCCAGCAGTGCCGGGGACAACCATGGCAATCAGCCCCAGCATTTT.

This clonotype was seen a few times. Here the CDR3 reads CATSRDAGMGTGELFF. CDR3 in DNA: TGTGCCACCAGCAGAGATGCAGGGATGGGAACCGGGGAGCTGTTTTTT. This chain uses TRBV15 with TRBJ2-2, with D possibly being TRBD1 (5 bases). Trimming pared 0 bases from V and 5 bases from J, leaving 13 bases between. CDR1 is LNHNV, CDR2 YYDKDF, per germline (reference sequence). The CDR3 runs 16 residues.

The chain combines TRBV10-3 with TRBJ1-1; 9 bases match TRBD1. Trimming took 9 bases from V and 5 from J; bases not matched to a gene: 4. In germline, CDR1 is ENHRY, CDR2 SYGVKD. The CDR3 spans 12 residues. As DNA, the CDR3 is TGTGCCATAGGACAGGGGAGGACTGAAGCTTTCTTT. Translating gives CAIGQGRTEAFF.

CDR3 DNA sequence: TGCGCCAGCAGCCAAGTGCCAAGTTCTAGGTATGGCTACACCTTC. It codes for CASSQVPSSRYGYTF. This sequence joins TRBV4-1 and TRBJ1-2, with D uncertain. In germline, CDR1 is MGHRA, CDR2 YSYEKL. The length of the CDR3 is 15 residues. The ends were cut back, 1 base at V and 5 bases at J, with 14 bases in the middle.